This T cell receptor beta chain was recovered during a study of shared clonotypes between healthy human individuals. TCRdb's table, derived via immunoSEQ multiplex PCR, lists solely in-frame clones and lacks some. This table has around 550,000 clones, approximately 95% appearing once. Naive CD8 cells comprised CD45RO-negative, CCR7-positively selected cells, excluding terminally differentiated effector memory CD45RA+ cells. Germline CDR1 and CDR2: SGHVS and FQNEAQ. With 5 bases removed from V and 3 bases from J, the gap between germline ends came to 23 bases. The length of the CDR3 is 18 residues. V and J are TRBV7-8 and TRBJ2-1; unclear D gene. This TCR came from a woman aged 30 to 39 in good health. The sequenced sample was naive CD8+ T cells sorted from blood. The DNA of the CDR3 is TGTGCCAGCAGCCCGGCCAAATCACTAACCCACTTCTACAATGAGCAGTTCTTC. Its protein is CASSPAKSLTHFYNEQFF.